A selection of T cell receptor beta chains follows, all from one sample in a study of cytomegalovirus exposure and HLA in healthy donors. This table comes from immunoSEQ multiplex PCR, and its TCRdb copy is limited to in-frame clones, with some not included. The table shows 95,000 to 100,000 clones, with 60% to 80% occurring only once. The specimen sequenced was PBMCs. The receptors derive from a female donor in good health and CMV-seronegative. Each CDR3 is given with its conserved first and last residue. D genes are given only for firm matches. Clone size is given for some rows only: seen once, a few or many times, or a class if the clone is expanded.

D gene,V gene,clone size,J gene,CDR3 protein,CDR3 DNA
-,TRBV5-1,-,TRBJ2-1,CASSLAEQQPYNEQFF,TGCGCCAGCAGCTTGGCGGAACAGCAACCGTACAATGAGCAGTTCTTC
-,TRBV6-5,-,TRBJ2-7,CASSSSGTYEQYF,TGTGCCAGCAGTTCTTCTGGCACGTACGAGCAGTACTTC
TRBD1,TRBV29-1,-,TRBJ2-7,CSVEGDSSYEQYF,TGCAGCGTTGAAGGGGACAGCTCCTACGAGCAGTACTTC
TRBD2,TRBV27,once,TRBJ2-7,CASSGTSGRAYEQYF,TGTGCCAGCAGTGGGACTAGCGGGCGAGCCTACGAGCAGTACTTC
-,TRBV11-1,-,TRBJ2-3,CASSPQGRDSTDTQYF,TGTGCCAGCAGCCCGCAGGGCAGGGATAGCACAGATACGCAGTATTTT
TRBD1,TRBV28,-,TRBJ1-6,CASSPTGGSYNSPLHF,TGTGCCAGCAGCCCAACAGGGGGCTCCTATAATTCACCCCTCCACTTT
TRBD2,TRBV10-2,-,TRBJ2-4,CASSESRGGGRRAKNIQYF,TGCGCCAGCAGTGAGTCGAGGGGCGGGGGGCGACGGGCCAAAAACATTCAGTACTTC
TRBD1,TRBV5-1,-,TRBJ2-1,CASSLLQGANEQFF,TGCGCCAGCAGCTTGCTACAGGGGGCGAATGAGCAGTTCTTC
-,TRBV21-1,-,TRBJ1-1,CASSIVAGVWDTEAFF,TGTGCCAGCAGCATTGTGGCAGGGGTTTGGGACACTGAAGCTTTCTTT
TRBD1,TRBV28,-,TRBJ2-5,CASSLTGLETQYF,TGTGCCAGCAGTTTGACAGGGCTAGAGACCCAGTACTTC
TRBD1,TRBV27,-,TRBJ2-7,CASSLNRGEQYF,TGTGCCAGCAGTCTCAACAGGGGCGAGCAGTACTTC
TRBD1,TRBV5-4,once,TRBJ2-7,CASSRDRAYEQYF,TGTGCCAGCAGCCGCGACAGGGCCTACGAGCAGTACTTC
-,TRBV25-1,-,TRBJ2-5,CASSELEVEGTQYF,TGTGCCAGCAGTGAATTGGAGGTTGAGGGGACCCAGTACTTC
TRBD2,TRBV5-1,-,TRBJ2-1,CASRRREAYNEQFF,TGCGCCAGCAGACGGCGGGAGGCCTACAATGAGCAGTTCTTC
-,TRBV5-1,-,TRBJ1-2,CASSLQANYGYTF,TGCGCCAGCAGCTTGCAGGCGAACTATGGCTACACCTTC
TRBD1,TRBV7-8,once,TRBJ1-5,CASSSINPGQTNQPQHF,TGTGCCAGCAGCTCCATAAACCCGGGACAGACTAATCAGCCCCAGCATTTT
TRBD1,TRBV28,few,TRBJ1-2,CASSTGTGDGYTF,TGTGCCAGCAGCACCGGGACAGGGGATGGCTACACCTTC
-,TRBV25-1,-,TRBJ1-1,CASRDTGGGPNTEAFF,TGTGCCAGCAGGGACACGGGGGGGGGCCCGAACACTGAAGCTTTCTTT
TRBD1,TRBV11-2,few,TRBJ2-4,CASIGTENIQYF,TGTGCCAGCATTGGGACAGAAAACATTCAGTACTTC
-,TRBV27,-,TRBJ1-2,CASRHRDGYTF,TGTGCCAGCAGGCACAGGGATGGCTACACCTTC
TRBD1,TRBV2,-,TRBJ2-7,CARGGQGPYEQYF,TGTGCCAGGGGCGGACAGGGCCCCTACGAGCAGTACTTC
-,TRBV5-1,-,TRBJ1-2,CASSLGTAYLTLANYGYTF,TGCGCCAGCAGCTTGGGGACAGCTTACCTTACCCTAGCTAACTATGGCTACACCTTC
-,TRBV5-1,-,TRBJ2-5,CASSLWQSFGTKETQYF,TGCGCCAGCAGCTTGTGGCAGTCTTTCGGGACAAAAGAGACCCAGTACTTC
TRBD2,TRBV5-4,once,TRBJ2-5,CASSFRGPAGGETQYF,TGTGCCAGCAGCTTCCGGGGCCCTGCGGGGGGGGAGACCCAGTACTTC
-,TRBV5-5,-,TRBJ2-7,CASTLWRGEQYF,TGTGCCAGCACCCTCTGGAGGGGCGAGCAGTACTTC
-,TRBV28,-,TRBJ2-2,CASSSDVLANTGELFF,TGTGCCAGCAGTTCCGACGTCCTAGCGAACACCGGGGAGCTGTTTTTT